This entry lists 9 T cell receptor beta chains sequenced from one sample in a study of PD-1 blockade in classical Hodgkin lymphoma. Method: immunoSEQ multiplex PCR; TCRdb's copy keeps in-frame clones and lacks some. The table records more than 85,000 clones, around 90% of them present only once. Brentuximab vedotin exposure varied among the patients, all of whom had relapsed after autologous stem cell transplantation. Material: peripheral blood mononuclear cells (PBMCs), obtained before the second cycle of nivolumab. The receptors derive from a human donor with classical Hodgkin lymphoma.

The chain joins TRBV27 to TRBJ1-2; TRBD1 agrees at 7 bases. The CDR3 loop spans 14 amino acids. The trim removed 6 bases at V and 2 bases at J, leaving 6 bases unmatched. CDR1 MNHEY and CDR2 SMNVEV come from the germline V gene (reference sequence). In nucleotides, the CDR3 is TGTGCCAGCAGGAAACCGGGACAGAACTATGGCTACACCTTC. As protein: CASRKPGQNYGYTF.

The CDR3 here is CASSDGIGNEKLFF. The CDR3 coding sequence is TGCGCCAGCAGTGACGGGATCGGGAATGAAAAACTGTTTTTT. The chain couples TRBV10-1 to TRBJ1-4, with D uncertain. This CDR3 is 14 amino acids long. CDR1 and CDR2 from the germline V gene are WNHNN and SYGVQD (reference sequence). V was pared by 3 bases and J by 5 bases, with 10 bases between.

This clone has just a few counts. The chain carries TRBV27 and TRBJ1-2; TRBD1 aligns across 7 bases. Trimming took 5 bases from V and 4 from J; bases not matched to a gene: 7. The germline V gene encodes CDR1 MNHEY and CDR2 SMNVEV (reference sequence). This CDR3 region has 14 residues. Here the CDR3 DNA reads TGTGCCAGCAGTCCATACCGGGACAGCTATGGCTACACCTTC. Its translation is CASSPYRDSYGYTF.

The chain is built from TRBV7-3 and TRBJ1-1; 12 bases map to TRBD1. CDR1 is SGHTA, CDR2 FQGTGA, per germline. This CDR3 contains 17 residues. Trimming took 1 base from V and 5 from J; bases not matched to a gene: 8. The CDR3 DNA reads TGTGCCAGCAGCTTAAGAGGGACAGGGGGCTATGTAACTGAAGCTTTCTTT. It is translated as CASSLRGTGGYVTEAFF.

The chain combines TRBV28 with TRBJ1-2, with 7 nucleotides matching TRBD1. V was pared by 5 bases and J by 6 bases, with 6 bases of the junction left unmatched. The CDR3 runs 13 residues. Germline CDR1 is MDHEN and CDR2 is SYDVKM. The CDR3 is CASSLQGRDGYTF. DNA for the CDR3: TGTGCCAGCAGTCTACAGGGGCGGGATGGCTACACCTTC.

The chain recombines TRBV7-9 with TRBJ2-7; D perhaps matches TRBD1 (5 bases). The CDR3 has 13 residues. With 2 bases removed from V and 7 bases from J, the gap between germline ends came to 12 bases. CDR1 SEHNR and CDR2 FQNEAQ come from the germline V gene (reference sequence). CDR3 sequence (DNA): TGTGCCAGCAGCTTATTTAACAGGCGGGAGCAGTACTTC. Amino acids: CASSLFNRREQYF.

V and J are TRBV5-5 and TRBJ2-7; no definite D call. The germline V gene encodes CDR1 SGHKS and CDR2 YYEKEE (reference sequence). This CDR3 is built from 11 residues. Trimming pared 4 bases from V and 2 bases from J, leaving 4 bases between. CDR3 bases: TGTGCCAGCAGCGCCGCCTACGAGCAGTACTTC. Translation gives CASSAAYEQYF.

CDR3 protein: CASSLHPGQGKSSGSNEQFF. CDR3 nucleotide sequence: TGTGCCAGCAGTCTCCATCCGGGACAGGGAAAGTCGAGCGGGAGTAATGAGCAGTTCTTC. The J gene is TRBJ2-1, the V gene TRBV27, with D tentatively TRBD1 (9 bases). V dropped 5 bases and J dropped 7 bases, with 33 bases sitting between them. This CDR3 comprises 20 residues. Germline loops: CDR1 MNHEY, CDR2 SMNVEV (reference sequence).

The genes are TRBV28 and TRBJ1-5; 9 positions match TRBD1. This CDR3 contains 17 residues. Germline trimming cut 1 base from V and 7 bases from J; bases unmatched to any gene: 11. The V gene's germline CDR1 is MDHEN and CDR2 SYDVKM. CDR3 DNA: TGTGCCAGCAGTTTATTTCCCAGACAGGGGGTCGGACAGCCCCAGCATTTT. Residues: CASSLFPRQGVGQPQHF.